The next 32 T cell receptor beta chains were all read from a single sample in a study of blood T cell repertoires in COVID-19. Some clones are missing from TCRdb's copy, which holds only in-frame ones; the method was immunoSEQ multiplex PCR. The sample shows approximately 210,000 clones, under 90% of them seen only once. The source material was peripheral blood. The receptors here all came from a man in his fifties with COVID-19, enrolled during active disease.

The chain recombines TRBV11-2 with TRBJ2-3; D gene uncertain. Trimming left V 5 bases short and J 4 bases short, with 10 bases between. Germline V lookup: CDR1 SGHAT, CDR2 FQNNGV. CDR3 size: 13 residues. This chain's CDR3 is CASSPLAADTQYF. CDR3 DNA sequence: TGTGCCAGCAGCCCACTGGCGGCAGATACGCAGTATTTT. The variable domain in full, completed from reference TRBV11-2 and TRBJ2-3, reads EAGVAQSPRYKIIEKRQSVAFWCNPISGHATLYWYQQILGQGPKLLIQFQNNGVVDDSQLPKDRFSAERLKGVDSTLKIQPAKLEDSAVYLCASSPLAADTQYFGPGTRLTVL.

The V and J genes are TRBV7-2 and TRBJ2-1; TRBD2 is a possible D gene (5 bases). This CDR3 has 13 residues. Trimming cost V 1 base and J 5 bases, with 6 bases left between them. Germline V gene lookup returns CDR1 SGHTA and CDR2 FQGNSA. CDR3 loop: CASSLVLDNEQFF. The DNA of the CDR3 is TGTGCCAGCAGCTTAGTACTAGACAATGAGCAGTTCTTC.

V and J are TRBV7-8 and TRBJ1-5, with D possibly TRBD1 on 6 matching bases. This CDR3 comprises 17 residues. Trimming removed 1 base at V and 3 bases at J, with 16 bases between. Germline V gene data show CDR1 as SGHVS and CDR2 as FQNEAQ. The CDR3 region has the DNA TGTGCCAGCAGCTTAGGATTGTACAGGGAACCCAATCAGCCCCAGCATTTT. Its translation: CASSLGLYREPNQPQHF. The full variable domain, in which reference TRBV7-8 and TRBJ1-5 provide the parts outside the CDR3, is GAGVSQSPRYKVAKRGQDVALRCDPISGHVSLFWYQQALGQGPEFLTYFQNEAQLDKSGLPSDRFFAERPEGSVSTLKIQRTQQEDSAVYLCASSLGLYREPNQPQHFGDGTRLSIL.

The genes are TRBV6-1 and TRBJ2-7; 11 bases align to TRBD1. The CDR3 is 16 amino acids. Germline CDR1 is MNHNS and CDR2 is SASEGT. V lost 4 bases to trimming and J lost 0 bases; unmatched junction nucleotides: 5. In DNA, the CDR3 is TGTGCCAGCAGTGGGCAGGACAGGGGGCACTCCTACGAGCAGTACTTC. Residues: CASSGQDRGHSYEQYF.

The gene calls are TRBV19 and TRBJ2-7; no reliable D call. This CDR3 has 14 residues. V was trimmed by 1 base and J by 0 bases, leaving 7 bases between them. Germline V gives CDR1 LNHDA, CDR2 SQIVND (reference sequence). CDR3 amino acids: CASSIGYSSYEQYF. In DNA, the CDR3 is TGTGCCAGTAGTATAGGGTACAGCTCCTACGAGCAGTACTTC.

The CDR3 sequence is CAWRPFRGYEQYF. CDR3 nucleotide sequence: TGTGCCTGGAGGCCCTTTCGGGGCTACGAGCAGTACTTC. The gene calls are TRBV30 and TRBJ2-7; perhaps TRBD2 as D (5 bases). V lost 3 bases and J 3 bases, leaving 12 bases between the germline ends. The CDR3 extends over 13 amino acids. In germline, CDR1 is GTSNPN, CDR2 SVGIG (reference sequence).

In regard to this clone: This sample also contains other DNA sequences that code for the same CDR3. The chain combines TRBV30 with TRBJ1-2; D ambiguous. The V and J ends lost 2 bases and 2 bases respectively, with 6 bases between them. The CDR3 length is 12 residues. Germline V gene sequence: CDR1 GTSNPN, CDR2 SVGIG (reference sequence). The CDR3 bases are TGTGCCTGGAGTCCGGGGAACTATGGCTACACCTTC. It translates to CAWSPGNYGYTF.

This clone was counted between two and nine times. V and J are TRBV9 and TRBJ2-1, with TRBD2 identical over 12 bases. The CDR3 runs 16 residues. The trim removed 4 bases at V and 8 bases at J, leaving 10 bases unmatched. The germline V gene has CDR1 SGDLS and CDR2 YYNGEE. CDR3 coding DNA: TGTGCCAGCAGCCCAAGGCTAGCGGGAGGGCCCTATGAGCAGTTCTTC. Protein product: CASSPRLAGGPYEQFF. Full variable domain (rest looked up from reference TRBV9 and TRBJ2-1): DSGVTQTPKHLITATGQRVTLRCSPRSGDLSVYWYQQSLDQGLQFLIQYYNGEERAKGNILERFSAQQFPDLHSELNLSSLELGDSALYFCASSPRLAGGPYEQFFGPGTRLTVL.

The CDR3 nucleotides are TGTGCCAGCATTGGGGTCCCCGGGACTAGCGGTGAAGAGACCCAGTACTTC. Translating it yields CASIGVPGTSGEETQYF. The rearrangement joins TRBV2 to TRBJ2-5; TRBD2 agrees at 11 bases. Looked up from germline, CDR1 is SNHLY and CDR2 is FYNNEI. This CDR3 is built from 17 residues. V lost 7 bases and J lost 3; bases outside the gene matches: 13.

J is TRBJ2-7 and V is TRBV19, with TRBD1 matching over 7 bases. The CDR3 extends over 15 amino acids. The J segment lost 0 bases and the V segment lost 6 bases, leaving 8 bases of the junction unmatched. Per the germline V gene, CDR1 is LNHDA and CDR2 is SQIVND (reference sequence). The CDR3: CASRYRGSSSYEQYF. The CDR3 DNA reads TGTGCCAGTAGGTACAGGGGATCTAGCTCCTACGAGCAGTACTTC. Based on the CDR3 plus reference TRBV19 and TRBJ2-7, the full variable domain is DGGITQSPKYLFRKEGQNVTLSCEQNLNHDAMYWYRQDPGQGLRLIYYSQIVNDFQKGDIAEGYSVSREKKESFPLTVTSAQKNPTAFYLCASRYRGSSSYEQYFGPGTRLTVT.

This clone was observed once. This chain uses TRBV4-1 with TRBJ2-1; the D is unclear. This CDR3 comprises 15 residues. Germline V gives CDR1 MGHRA, CDR2 YSYEKL. V lost 0 bases and J 6 bases, leaving 12 bases between the germline ends. In DNA, the CDR3 is TGCGCCAGCAGCCAAGATCCCGCCAGGCTCAATGAGCAGTTCTTC. Translated, it gives CASSQDPARLNEQFF.

The chain employs TRBV5-1 and TRBJ1-2; D gene ambiguous. CDR1 and CDR2 from the germline V gene are SGHRS and YFSETQ. V was clipped by 0 bases and J by 7 bases, with 10 bases between them. The CDR3 contains 13 residues. The CDR3 DNA sequence: TGCGCCAGCAGCTTGGACGGAGATTTTGGCTACACCTTC. It is translated as CASSLDGDFGYTF. The full variable domain, completed using reference TRBV5-1 and TRBJ1-2, is KAGVTQTPRYLIKTRGQQVTLSCSPISGHRSVSWYQQTPGQGLQFLFEYFSETQRNKGNFPGRFSGRQFSNSRSEMNVSTLELGDSALYLCASSLDGDFGYTFGSGTRLTVV.

V is TRBV18 and J is TRBJ2-7; D might be TRBD1 (6 bases). CDR1 is KGHSH, CDR2 LQKENI, per germline. CDR3 size: 12 residues. Trimming removed 0 bases at V and 7 bases at J, with 7 bases between. The CDR3 nucleotides are TGTGCCAGCTCACCACCCGGGACAGAGCAGTACTTC. It translates to CASSPPGTEQYF.

The chain has TRBV29-1 and TRBJ2-3; 7 bases align to TRBD1. Looked up from germline, CDR1 is SQVTM and CDR2 is ANQGSEA. This CDR3 is built from 14 residues. V shed 2 bases, J shed 1 base, and the junction held 3 bases outside the gene matches. CDR3 amino acids: CSVEKTGGTDTQYF. The CDR3 region has the DNA TGCAGCGTTGAAAAAACAGGGGGCACAGATACGCAGTATTTT.

V is TRBV5-1 and J is TRBJ1-5; no reliable D call. The V and J ends lost 1 base and 3 bases respectively, with 11 bases between them. CDR1 is SGHRS, CDR2 YFSETQ, per germline. This CDR3 has 15 residues. CDR3 protein: CASSLIGEYNQPQHF. The CDR3, as DNA: TGCGCCAGCAGCTTGATCGGGGAGTACAATCAGCCCCAGCATTTT. Supplemented by reference TRBV5-1 and TRBJ1-5, the full variable domain reads KAGVTQTPRYLIKTRGQQVTLSCSPISGHRSVSWYQQTPGQGLQFLFEYFSETQRNKGNFPGRFSGRQFSNSRSEMNVSTLELGDSALYLCASSLIGEYNQPQHFGDGTRLSIL.

The V and J genes are TRBV6-5 and TRBJ1-2; D remains unclear. V shed 0 bases and J shed 4 bases, with 6 bases lying between them. This CDR3 is built from 13 residues. CDR1 is MNHEY and CDR2 is SVGAGI in the germline V gene. The CDR3 region is CASSYSRGYGYTF. CDR3 coding DNA: TGTGCCAGCAGTTACTCCCGGGGCTATGGCTACACCTTC.

The CDR3, as DNA: TGTGCCACCAGCACGACTAGCGGGAGGACCCTTTACGAGCAGTACTTC. Translating gives CATSTTSGRTLYEQYF. This chain links TRBV15 with TRBJ2-7, with 13 positions matching TRBD2. The CDR3 has 16 residues. In germline, CDR1 is LNHNV, CDR2 YYDKDF (reference sequence). Trimming at V came to 4 bases and at J to 4 bases, leaving 7 bases not matched to a gene.

The V call is TRBV6-5, the J call TRBJ1-1, with unresolved D. Trimming removed 4 bases at V and 0 bases at J, with 15 bases between. The CDR3 sequence is 16 residues long. The germline gives CDR1 MNHEY, CDR2 SVGAGI. The CDR3 loop is CASSLGTDVMNTEAFF. In DNA form, the CDR3 reads TGTGCCAGCAGTTTGGGCACCGATGTCATGAACACTGAAGCTTTCTTT.

The J gene is TRBJ2-7, the V gene TRBV18, with TRBD2 as a possible D gene (5 bases). Between the trimmed V and J ends, which lost 3 bases and 6 bases, there was a span of 12 bases. Germline CDR1 reads KGHSH; CDR2 reads LQKENI. The CDR3 totals 13 residues. The chain's CDR3 is CASSPADAGEQYF. The CDR3 nucleotides are TGTGCCAGCTCACCGGCCGATGCGGGCGAGCAGTACTTC.

The chain carries TRBV2 and TRBJ1-4, with D perhaps matching TRBD1 (5 bases). V lost 5 bases to trimming and J lost 6 bases, with 16 bases between them. This CDR3 has 15 residues. Germline V gene sequence: CDR1 SNHLY, CDR2 FYNNEI. Written as DNA, the CDR3 is TGTGCCAGCAGTCGCAGGGTCGCGGGGGATGAAAAACTGTTTTTT. This gives the protein CASSRRVAGDEKLFF.

The chain combines TRBV27 with TRBJ1-6; unclear D gene. Between the trimmed V and J ends, which lost 6 bases and 5 bases, there was a span of 17 bases. Germline CDR1 is MNHEY and CDR2 is SMNVEV (reference sequence). The CDR3 has 16 residues. This CDR3 is CASRRGLERNNSPLHF. In DNA, the CDR3 is TGTGCCAGCAGACGAGGCCTTGAGAGAAATAATTCACCCCTCCACTTT.

The chain links TRBV30 to TRBJ2-7; a possible D gene is TRBD2 (6 bases). The CDR3 consists of 14 residues. The germline V gene has CDR1 GTSNPN and CDR2 SVGIG (reference sequence). V lost 5 bases, J lost 6 bases, and 20 bases lay in between. For the CDR3, the DNA is TGTGCCTGGGGAATTACGGACGCGGGAAGCGAGCAGTACTTC. Its translation: CAWGITDAGSEQYF. Complete variable domain (other parts from reference TRBV30 and TRBJ2-7): SQTIHQWPATLVQPVGSPLSLECTVEGTSNPNLYWYRQAAGRGLQLLFYSVGIGQISSEVPQNLSASRPQDRQFILSSKKLLLSDSGFYLCAWGITDAGSEQYFGPGTRLTVT.

This rearrangement joins TRBV19 to TRBJ2-7; no reliable D call. CDR3 length: 12 amino acids. The V end lost 5 bases, the J end lost 4 bases, and 9 bases lay between the germline ends. Germline-derived CDR1 and CDR2 are LNHDA and SQIVND (reference sequence). The DNA for the CDR3 is TGTGCCAGTAGTGGCACAGCATACGAGCAGTACTTC. This translates into CASSGTAYEQYF.

The chain has TRBV9 and TRBJ2-3, with D perhaps TRBD1 (5 bases). Germline V gene sequence: CDR1 SGDLS, CDR2 YYNGEE. V was clipped by 4 bases and J by 0 bases, with 12 bases between them. The CDR3 spans 15 residues. The CDR3 loop reads CASSPTGYSTDTQYF. The CDR3 DNA reads TGTGCCAGCAGCCCCACAGGCTATAGCACAGATACGCAGTATTTT. Looking up the rest from reference TRBV9 and TRBJ2-3 gives the full variable domain: DSGVTQTPKHLITATGQRVTLRCSPRSGDLSVYWYQQSLDQGLQFLIQYYNGEERAKGNILERFSAQQFPDLHSELNLSSLELGDSALYFCASSPTGYSTDTQYFGPGTRLTVL.

This clone was detected only once. V and J are TRBV3-1 (or the pseudogene TRBV3-2) and TRBJ1-2; D is ambiguous. The CDR3 sequence is 15 residues long. V lost 0 bases and J 2 bases, leaving 10 bases between the germline ends. In germline, CDR1 is LGHDT, CDR2 YNNKEL (reference sequence). The CDR3 loop reads CASSQDPDTNYGYTF. The CDR3 region has the DNA TGTGCCAGCAGCCAAGATCCTGACACGAACTATGGCTACACCTTC.

DNA of the CDR3: TGTGCCAGTAGTAAGGGACAGGACCACTCTGGAAACACCATATATTTT. It specifies CASSKGQDHSGNTIYF. The chain recombines TRBV19 with TRBJ1-3; 8 bases are shared with TRBD1. The CDR3 consists of 16 residues. Looked up from germline, CDR1 is LNHDA and CDR2 is SQIVND (reference sequence). J lost 0 bases, V lost 4 bases, and 5 bases had no gene match. Looking up the rest from reference TRBV19 and TRBJ1-3 gives the full variable domain: DGGITQSPKYLFRKEGQNVTLSCEQNLNHDAMYWYRQDPGQGLRLIYYSQIVNDFQKGDIAEGYSVSREKKESFPLTVTSAQKNPTAFYLCASSKGQDHSGNTIYFGEGSWLTVV.

The chain employs TRBV5-1 and TRBJ1-1, with D possibly matching TRBD1 (5 bases). V was trimmed by 4 bases and J by 1 base, leaving 8 bases between them. This CDR3 is built from 13 residues. CDR1 and CDR2 from the germline V gene are SGHRS and YFSETQ. Written as DNA, the CDR3 is TGCGCCAGCAGCGGCGGGGGGAACACTGAAGCTTTCTTT. As protein: CASSGGGNTEAFF. The full variable domain, its missing parts supplied by reference TRBV5-1 and TRBJ1-1, is KAGVTQTPRYLIKTRGQQVTLSCSPISGHRSVSWYQQTPGQGLQFLFEYFSETQRNKGNFPGRFSGRQFSNSRSEMNVSTLELGDSALYLCASSGGGNTEAFFGQGTRLTVV.

The CDR3 DNA sequence: TGCGCCAGCAGCCCGACCGTTAACAGGGGAGGTAGCTCCTACAATGAGCAGTTCTTC. This encodes CASSPTVNRGGSSYNEQFF. V is TRBV5-1 and J is TRBJ2-1; a possible D gene is TRBD1 (7 bases). Trimming cost V 4 bases and J 0 bases, with 23 bases left between them. The CDR3 has 19 amino acids. CDR1 and CDR2 (germline): SGHRS, YFSETQ.

The chain uses TRBV5-4 and TRBJ2-7; 9 bases are shared with TRBD1. The CDR3 contains 14 residues. Trimming took 4 bases from V and 3 from J; bases not matched to a gene: 5. Germline CDR1 is SGHNT and CDR2 is YYREEE (reference sequence). CDR3 protein: CASSPTGGGYEQYF. CDR3 bases: TGTGCCAGCAGCCCAACAGGGGGCGGCTACGAGCAGTACTTC.

This clone came up once. The J gene is TRBJ2-7, the V gene TRBV24-1; a possible D gene is TRBD2 (5 bases). The CDR3 loop spans 12 amino acids. Trimming took off 7 bases at V and 4 bases at J, with 10 bases between the two ends. Germline CDR1 is KGHDR and CDR2 is SFDVKD. The CDR3 loop reads CATRPKRYEQYF. The CDR3 DNA reads TGTGCCACCAGACCAAAGCGGTACGAGCAGTACTTC.

The gene calls are TRBV5-1 and TRBJ2-3; D is undetermined. V was pared by 2 bases and J by 1 base, with 11 bases between. The CDR3 extends over 15 amino acids. Germline V gene data show CDR1 as SGHRS and CDR2 as YFSETQ. CDR3 sequence reads: CASSFRSLGTDTQYF. As DNA, the CDR3 is TGCGCCAGCAGCTTCCGGTCATTAGGCACAGATACGCAGTATTTT.

The rearrangement joins TRBV7-2 to TRBJ2-3; 8 bases line up with TRBD2. Germline V gene sequence: CDR1 SGHTA, CDR2 FQGNSA. This CDR3 is 14 amino acids long. J lost 1 base, V lost 5 bases, and 2 bases had no gene match. The CDR3 sequence: CASSPGLGTDTQYF. CDR3 sequence (DNA): TGTGCCAGCAGCCCGGGACTAGGCACAGATACGCAGTATTTT.